The present T cell receptor (beta chain) was sequenced within a study of shared clonotypes between healthy human individuals. The assay was immunoSEQ multiplex PCR, and TCRdb's table has in-frame clones only and misses some. This sample has about 480,000 clones; roughly 78% occur once, and the top ten carry around 13%. Trimming shortened V by 0 bases and J by 6 bases, and 24 bases separated the two germline ends. Looked up from germline, CDR1 is SGHVS and CDR2 is FNYEAQ. CDR3 length: 19 amino acids. Recent vaccinations or acute infections were absent in the healthy HIV-negative adult donors. The sequence was obtained from a middle-aged woman in good health. Some clones in this sample may be carry-over from other donors' samples. V and J are TRBV7-6 and TRBJ2-1; unclear D gene. The specimen was PBMCs. This chain's CDR3 is CASSLAPASTFNHRNEQFF. In DNA, the CDR3 is TGTGCCAGCAGCTTAGCACCGGCCTCTACATTCAACCACCGCAATGAGCAGTTCTTC.